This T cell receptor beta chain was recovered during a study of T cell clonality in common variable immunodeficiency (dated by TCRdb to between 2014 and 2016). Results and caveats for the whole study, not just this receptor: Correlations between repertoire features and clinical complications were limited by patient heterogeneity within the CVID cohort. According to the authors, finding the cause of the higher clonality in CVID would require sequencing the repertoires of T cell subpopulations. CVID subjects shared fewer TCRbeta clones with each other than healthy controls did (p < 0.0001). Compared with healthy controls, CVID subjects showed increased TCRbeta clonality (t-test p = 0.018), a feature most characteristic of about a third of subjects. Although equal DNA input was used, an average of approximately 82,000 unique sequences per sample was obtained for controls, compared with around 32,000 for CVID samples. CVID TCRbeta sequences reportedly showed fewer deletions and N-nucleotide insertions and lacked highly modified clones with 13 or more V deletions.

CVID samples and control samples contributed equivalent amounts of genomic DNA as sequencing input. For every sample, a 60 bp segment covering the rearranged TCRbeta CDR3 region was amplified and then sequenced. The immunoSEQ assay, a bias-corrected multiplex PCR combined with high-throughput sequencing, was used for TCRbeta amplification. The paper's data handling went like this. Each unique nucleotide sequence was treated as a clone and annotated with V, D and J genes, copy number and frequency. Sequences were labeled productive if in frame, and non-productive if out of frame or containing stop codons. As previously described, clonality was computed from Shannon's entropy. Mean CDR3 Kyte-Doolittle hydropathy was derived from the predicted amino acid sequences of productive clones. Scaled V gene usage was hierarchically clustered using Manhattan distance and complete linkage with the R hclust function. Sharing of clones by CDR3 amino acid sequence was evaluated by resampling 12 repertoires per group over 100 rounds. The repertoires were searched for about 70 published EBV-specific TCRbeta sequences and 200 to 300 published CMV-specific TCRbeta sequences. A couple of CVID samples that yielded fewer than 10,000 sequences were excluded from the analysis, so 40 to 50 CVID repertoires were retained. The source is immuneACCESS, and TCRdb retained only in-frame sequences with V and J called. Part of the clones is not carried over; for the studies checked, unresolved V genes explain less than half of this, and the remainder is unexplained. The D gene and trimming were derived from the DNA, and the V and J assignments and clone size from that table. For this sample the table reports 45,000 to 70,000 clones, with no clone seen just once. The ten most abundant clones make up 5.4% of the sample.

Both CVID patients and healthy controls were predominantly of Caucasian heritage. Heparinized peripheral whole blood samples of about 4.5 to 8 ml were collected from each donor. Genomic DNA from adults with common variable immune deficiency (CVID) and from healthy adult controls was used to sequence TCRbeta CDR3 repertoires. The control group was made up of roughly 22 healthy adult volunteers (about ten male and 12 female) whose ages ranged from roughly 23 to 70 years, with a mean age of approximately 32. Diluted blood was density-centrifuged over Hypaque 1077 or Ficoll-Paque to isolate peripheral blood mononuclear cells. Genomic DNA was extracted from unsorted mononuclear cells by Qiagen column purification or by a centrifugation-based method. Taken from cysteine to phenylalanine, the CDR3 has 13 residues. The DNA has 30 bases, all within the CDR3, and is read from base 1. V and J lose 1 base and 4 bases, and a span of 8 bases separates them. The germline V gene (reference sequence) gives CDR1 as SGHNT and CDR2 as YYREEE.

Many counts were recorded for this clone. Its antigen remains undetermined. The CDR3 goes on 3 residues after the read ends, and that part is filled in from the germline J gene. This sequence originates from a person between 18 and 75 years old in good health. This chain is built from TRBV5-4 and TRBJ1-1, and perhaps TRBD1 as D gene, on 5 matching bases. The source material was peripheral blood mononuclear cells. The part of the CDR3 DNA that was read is TGTGCCAGCAGCTTGTGGGGGGGCACTGAA. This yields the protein CASSLWGGTE. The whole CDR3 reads CASSLWGGTEAFF.